Below, 14 T cell receptor beta chains from the same sample are listed, as sequenced in a study of blood T cell repertoires in COVID-19. Produced via immunoSEQ multiplex PCR; TCRdb's table is partial and in-frame only. Of some 170,000 clones listed, about 86% were seen once; the top ten hold roughly 19%. The sequenced sample was peripheral blood. These receptors were collected from a woman older than 75 with acute or convalescent COVID-19.

This clone was counted once. This chain connects TRBV10-3 to TRBJ2-7, with D possibly being TRBD1 (5 bases). CDR1 and CDR2 from the germline V gene are ENHRY and SYGVKD. The CDR3 consists of 12 residues. Deletions cut 10 bases from V and 1 base from J, with 11 bases between. The CDR3 is CATKGASYEQYF. The CDR3 region has the DNA TGTGCCACGAAAGGGGCGTCCTACGAGCAGTACTTC.

This chain uses TRBV19 with TRBJ2-1; TRBD2 matches 8 bases. J lost 4 bases, V lost 6 bases, and 14 bases had no gene match. In germline, CDR1 is LNHDA, CDR2 SQIVND (reference sequence). The CDR3 totals 17 residues. DNA for the CDR3: TGTGCCAGTAGCTCAGCCCAGGGGCGGGGGGCGTACAATGAGCAGTTCTTC. Encoded protein: CASSSAQGRGAYNEQFF.

The chain uses TRBV19 and TRBJ2-7; 8 nucleotides align to TRBD1. Germline CDR1 LNHDA, CDR2 SQIVND (reference sequence). J was trimmed by 4 bases and V by 1 base; bases with no gene match: 9. This CDR3 spans 16 amino acids. CDR3 in amino acids: CASSIGPGGAKYEQYF. The CDR3 DNA follows: TGTGCCAGTAGTATAGGTCCAGGGGGCGCGAAATACGAGCAGTACTTC.

This clone appeared a few times. This specimen includes other DNA sequences encoding the same CDR3. The rearrangement links TRBV2 to TRBJ1-2, with TRBD1 identical over 9 bases. The CDR3 runs 14 residues. V trimming: 5 bases; J trimming: 5 bases; junction bases outside the gene matches: 6. CDR1 is SNHLY, CDR2 FYNNEI, per germline. The CDR3 spells CASSKQGARYGYTF. The CDR3 DNA follows: TGTGCCAGCAGTAAACAGGGGGCGCGTTATGGCTACACCTTC.

This chain joins TRBV10-3 and TRBJ1-4, with TRBD1 matching 11 bases. The germline CDR1 and CDR2 sequences are ENHRY and SYGVKD. V lost 6 bases to trimming and J lost 7 bases; unmatched junction nucleotides: 1. This CDR3 spans 13 amino acids. CDR3 DNA: TGTGCCATCAGGGGGACAGGGGGTGAAAAACTGTTTTTT. It codes for CAIRGTGGEKLFF.

V gene TRBV12-1 combines with J gene TRBJ2-7; the table's D call, TRBD1, was not checked against the DNA. TRBV12-1 is a known pseudogene. CDR3 length: 15 amino acids. The CDR3 DNA reads as TGTGCCAGCACCCCGTGGACAGGGAGCTCCTACGAGCAGTACTTC. This codes for CASTPWTGSSYEQYF.

Worth noting for this clone: A junction boundary mismatches the germline segment, possibly from a read error. The rearrangement links TRBV19 to TRBJ2-1; D uncertain. Per germline, CDR1 LNHDA and CDR2 SQIVND (reference sequence). This CDR3 is built from 15 residues. The CDR3 region is CASSVEHSSYNEQFF. CDR3 DNA sequence: TGTGCCAGTAGTGTAGAACACAGCTCCTACAATGAGCAGTTCTTC.

V and J are TRBV24-1 and TRBJ2-1, with D possibly matching TRBD2 (5 bases). CDR3 length: 14 residues. Trimming cost V 0 bases and J 8 bases, with 10 bases left between them. Germline V lookup: CDR1 KGHDR, CDR2 SFDVKD. The CDR3 is CATSDLSGKDEQFF. The CDR3 DNA follows: TGTGCCACCAGTGATTTGTCGGGGAAGGATGAGCAGTTCTTC.

The gene calls are TRBV30 and TRBJ1-1; D gene unclear. The germline V gene has CDR1 GTSNPN and CDR2 SVGIG (reference sequence). This CDR3 contains 16 residues. V lost 3 bases and J 1 base, leaving 18 bases between the germline ends. CDR3 in DNA: TGTGCCTGGAGGGACTTCCCACGAAGGTGGAACACTGAAGCTTTCTTT. Translating it yields CAWRDFPRRWNTEAFF.

This clone came up many times. V gene TRBV2 combines with J gene TRBJ2-5, with D possibly TRBD2 on 6 matching bases. CDR3 length equals 14 residues. CDR1 and CDR2 from the germline V gene are SNHLY and FYNNEI. V lost 1 base and J 5 bases, leaving 11 bases between the germline ends. The CDR3: CASSEEAGQETQYF. The CDR3 DNA sequence: TGTGCCAGCAGTGAAGAGGCGGGGCAGGAGACCCAGTACTTC.

The chain is built from TRBV28 and TRBJ2-3, with a weak D call TRBD1 (6 bases). Per the germline V gene, CDR1 is MDHEN and CDR2 is SYDVKM. Deletions cut 6 bases from V and 1 base from J, with 14 bases between. The CDR3 contains 15 residues. This CDR3 is CASRTHRVGTDTQYF. The CDR3 DNA reads TGTGCCAGCAGAACCCACAGGGTCGGCACAGATACGCAGTATTTT.

This clone was observed once. CDR3 nucleotides: TGTGCCAGCAGCCAAGAGAGGGGGCGCGGGTGGTACACCGGGGAGCTGTTTTTT. Residues: CASSQERGRGWYTGELFF. The genes are TRBV3-1 (or the pseudogene TRBV3-2) and TRBJ2-2; 7 bases align to TRBD1. V lost 0 bases and J lost 3; bases outside the gene matches: 10. Germline V gives CDR1 LGHDT, CDR2 YNNKEL (reference sequence). This CDR3 region has 18 residues.

The V call is TRBV6-6, the J call TRBJ1-1, with D maybe TRBD1 (6 bases). This CDR3 is 13 amino acids long. V gave up 5 bases and J gave up 4 bases, with 11 bases separating them. Per the germline V gene, CDR1 is MNHNY and CDR2 is SVGAGI (reference sequence). Here the CDR3 reads CASSRQGGTEAFF. In DNA form, the CDR3 reads TGTGCCAGCAGTAGACAAGGGGGCACTGAAGCTTTCTTT.

The chain is built from TRBV6-5 and TRBJ1-6; 8 bases are a match to TRBD1. Germline V gene data show CDR1 as MNHEY and CDR2 as SVGAGI. CDR3 size: 15 residues. V lost 6 bases to trimming and J lost 6 bases; unmatched junction nucleotides: 7. The CDR3 is CASRKRDRTNSPLHF. Written as DNA, the CDR3 is TGTGCCAGCAGAAAAAGGGACAGGACTAATTCACCCCTCCACTTT.